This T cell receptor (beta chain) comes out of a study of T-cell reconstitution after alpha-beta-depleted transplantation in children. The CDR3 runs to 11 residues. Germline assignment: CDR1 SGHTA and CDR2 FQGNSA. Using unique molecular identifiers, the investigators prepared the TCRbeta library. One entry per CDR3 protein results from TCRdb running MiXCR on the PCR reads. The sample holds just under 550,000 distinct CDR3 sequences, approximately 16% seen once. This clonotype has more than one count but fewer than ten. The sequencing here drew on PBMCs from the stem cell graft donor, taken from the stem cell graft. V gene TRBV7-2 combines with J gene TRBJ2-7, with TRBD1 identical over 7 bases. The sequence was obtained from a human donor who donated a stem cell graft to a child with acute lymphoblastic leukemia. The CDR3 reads CASSLEQGLEV. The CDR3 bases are TGTGCCAGCAGCTTAGAACAGGGGCTCGAAGTC.